This TCR beta chain was documented in a study of blood T cell repertoires in COVID-19. For the study at large: Sites in the United States, Italy and Spain provided acute and convalescent COVID-19 samples. Nucleic acid was either cDNA or gDNA, and it came from T cells, B-cell-depleted T cells, or PBMCs.

V lost 4 bases and J lost 5; bases outside the gene matches: 2. Germline V CDR1 and CDR2: MGHRA, YSYEKL. There are 14 residues in the CDR3. Original handling: The assay estimated nucleated cells by amplifying reference gene primers. Measured with immunoSEQ multiplex PCR; TCRdb has only the in-frame clones, and not every one. The V and J calls and clone size come from that table; D and trimming were worked out from the DNA. The sample has 95,000 to 150,000 clones; about four fifths are singletons. This chain links TRBV4-1 with TRBJ2-3, with TRBD2 matching over 11 bases. The sample comprised peripheral blood. This sequence was found in a man between 60 and 70 years old with active or convalescent COVID-19. CDR3 protein: CASSLGLAGDTQYF. DNA for the CDR3: TGCGCCAGCAGCCTAGGACTAGCGGGAGATACGCAGTATTTT.